Shown below are 3 T cell receptor beta chains from a single sample sequenced in a study of technical replicates of blood from four donors. Only in-frame clones appear in the TCRdb table, and some are missing; sequencing was by immunoSEQ multiplex PCR. The sample includes some 79,000 clones, 80% to 95% of them seen just once. The source material was T cells isolated from PBMCs. The receptor source for this set is a human donor in good health. Some clones in this sample may be carry-over from other donors' samples.

The chain couples TRBV30 to TRBJ1-3; perhaps TRBD1 as D (5 bases). V shed 0 bases and J shed 2 bases, with 11 bases lying between them. CDR3 length equals 15 residues. CDR1 and CDR2 (germline): GTSNPN, SVGIG (reference sequence). The CDR3 sequence is CAWSVAQGTGNTIYF. CDR3 nucleotides: TGTGCCTGGAGTGTAGCGCAGGGCACTGGAAACACCATATATTTT.

The chain recombines TRBV6-1 with TRBJ2-5; 9 positions agree with TRBD2. CDR1 is MNHNS, CDR2 SASEGT, per germline. The CDR3 consists of 14 residues. The DNA of the CDR3 is TGTGAAGCGCGGGAGGGCAGGTCCTATTGGGCCCAGTACTTC. It specifies CEAREGRSYWAQYF.

This clone was detected once. The genes are TRBV27 and TRBJ1-1; D call uncertain. V gave up 1 base and J gave up 1 base, with 4 bases separating them. The CDR3 has 13 amino acids. Germline-derived CDR1 and CDR2 are MNHEY and SMNVEV (reference sequence). The CDR3 spells CASSLYGNTEAFF. CDR3 in DNA: TGTGCCAGCAGTTTATACGGGAACACTGAAGCTTTCTTT.